Given below is one T cell receptor (beta chain) in context. The clone's antigen remains unknown. No base qualities exist here, and no much larger clone lies one base off it. Receptor libraries were prepared by the immunoSEQ multiplex PCR assay. The multiplex PCR relied on a mix of 60 forward primers for TCR Vbeta segments and 13 reverse primers for TCR Jbeta segments. A multiplex PCR assay on genomic DNA amplified the CDR3 region of rearranged TCR beta genes. The amplified TCR beta libraries were sequenced on the Illumina HiSeq System as 87-base-pair reads. In the original analysis: Across the 640 or so repertoires, a later analysis counted some 81 million unique TCR beta chains, 9.5 million to 12 million of which were shared by at least two donors. A nearest-neighbor algorithm error-corrected the raw reads and collapsed the reads into unique sequences, merging closely related sequences to remove PCR and sequencing errors. To assign V, D and J gene segments, CDR3 sequences were aligned to IMGT reference sequences. For a sequence to be retained, a match of at least six nucleotides was required to both a V gene segment and a J gene segment. Rearrangements were called productive when the CDR3 lacked stop codons and stayed in frame with V and J; all others were non-productive. CDR3 was defined by IMGT convention, running from the second conserved V-encoded cysteine to the conserved J-encoded phenylalanine. Sequences without an unambiguous match to a single V gene segment were excluded from the earlier analysis of 587 of the donors. In an earlier analysis of more than 500 of the donors, a V segment was called functional when productive rearrangements were above 56.7%, and segregating when the standard deviation between donors exceeded 5%. A statistical classification framework was built to diagnose cytomegalovirus status from the catalog of TCR beta chain sequences. A later analysis assigned V and J genes by comparing TCR nucleotide sequences with IMGT/GENE-DB human TR gene sequences. Using the TCRdist pipeline, a later analysis assigned CDR3 sequences along with most-parsimonious VDJ recombination scenarios. A later analysis defined each TCR beta chain by its CDR3 amino acid sequence plus V-gene family, and excluded reads lacking a unique V-gene family. To address suspected cross-contamination and a sequencing artifact, a later analysis removed around 590 highly shared, low-generation-probability nucleotide sequences. For each public chain, a later analysis derived a clonal expansion index from normalized ranks of inferred template counts within each repertoire. Generation probabilities in a later analysis came from a VDJ recombination model fitted to out-of-frame rearrangements, and those results were checked against IGoR. In a later analysis, hypergeometric tests were used to score TCR-TCR, TCR-HLA and TCR-CMV co-occurrence, with a repertoire-size bias correction applied to TCR pairs. In a later analysis, false discovery rates were estimated by permuting HLA or CMV assignments 20 times. In a later analysis, co-occurring TCRs were grouped with DBSCAN, and TCRdist sequence similarity was added when clustering was performed within HLA-allele-positive subsets. Co-occurrence clustering excluded repertoires with fewer than 30,000 or more than 120,000 public chains, plus five with anomalous nucleotide sharing. TCRdb holds this immuneACCESS table with in-frame rearrangements only. Some clones are missing; in checked studies, unresolved V genes explain under half, and the rest has no known cause. D and trimming were read from the DNA, whereas the V and J calls and clone size are those reported in that table. This sample gives about 200,000 clones in total; around 77% of them show up just once. The top ten clonotypes cover roughly 3% of the sample.

These data originate in a study of cytomegalovirus exposure and HLA in healthy donors listed by TCRdb under 2017. A note on the overall study: An earlier analysis of roughly 500 of the donors reported about 260 Gb of sequence data and around 110 million unique TCR beta sequences obtained from approximately 180 million T cells. An early release covering roughly 640 HLA-typed donors comprised 300 to 350 gigabases of sequencing data and approximately 80 million unique TCR sequences. Among the roughly 400 genotyped donors, around 81% belonged to the genetic ancestry cluster associated with self-reported Caucasian donors. The study aimed to test whether cataloging public T cell receptors could reveal signatures of past pathogen exposure. Using immunosequencing, the study profiled T cell repertoires from 666 subjects and related those repertoires to cytomegalovirus serostatus. Along with the approximately 650-subject first cohort, a separate validation cohort of over a hundred different subjects was used. The study combined high-throughput TCR immunosequencing, statistical association of individual TCRs with disease status, and machine learning to predict cytomegalovirus infection status. In a later analysis, previously published TCR beta repertoires from 670 or so donors were re-analyzed and high-resolution HLA genotyping was added so that TCR occurrence patterns could be studied. Rather than using new phenotypic data, the later analysis identified candidate immune exposures from TCR beta sequences and from how often those sequences occurred across donors. An earlier analysis of some 500 of the donors applied high-throughput TCR beta sequencing to assess whether each TCR beta V gene segment acted as functional or pseudogenic. Alongside the repertoire data, information on donor age, sex, ethnicity and CMV serostatus was compiled. Genome-wide SNP genotypes for about 65% of the roughly 670 donors were used in a later genetic analysis, which treated that subset as a discovery cohort. All discovery cohort repertoires had been generated using a single sequencing platform. Class I and class II HLA loci were covered by the typing at four-digit resolution. Typing coverage differed by locus: A, B, C, DRB1 and DQB1 were typed in roughly 620-640 donors, DQA1 in approximately 520, DPA1 in 600 to 610, and DPB1 in roughly 450. Because of strong linkage in the cohort, four to six DR-DQ haplotypes were treated as single units for association and clustering. Among a few hundred genotyped donors of the cohort, an average of 235,054 unique TCR beta nucleotide sequences were sequenced per donor, roughly 20% of them non-productive.

The paper's findings and limits, for the study overall: Most TCR sequences were observed very rarely across donors, whereas some public TCRs were present in many individuals. Because some donors lacked HLA typing at each locus, the association tests relied only on the typed subset. Because counts were too low, about 18 rarely observed V segments, including chromosome 9 orphons, were excluded from the earlier analysis of a few hundred of the donors. The 87-base-pair reads could not distinguish some IMGT-functional V segments, including TRBV6-2 and TRBV6-3, so those segments were excluded. A cluster of highly shared sequence variants was judged likely to represent a technical artifact of the sequencing pipeline. The study listed 164 TCR beta chains as associated with cytomegalovirus. According to a later analysis, TCR association rates differed among HLA loci, with DRB1 alleles showing the most associated TCRs and HLA-C alleles showing the fewest. A few of the identified cytomegalovirus-associated TCR beta chains were confirmed in vitro to be specific for cytomegalovirus antigens. An earlier analysis of approximately 570 of the donors showed that most TCR beta V segments appeared in productive rearrangements either about 87% or about 30% of the time, which broadly matched IMGT annotations. Specific HLA alleles were associated with 15,000 to 20,000 TCR beta sequences at a false discovery rate of 0.05 in a later analysis. An association between a missense DCLRE1C variant and V-gene and J-gene trimming of TCR beta chains was found in a later genetic analysis and replicated in an independent cohort. The classifier was reported to diagnose cytomegalovirus status with high specificity and sensitivity in both the original cohort and the validation cohort. Several of the top co-occurrence clusters appeared to be linked to parvovirus B19, influenza, CMV and Epstein-Barr virus, according to a later analysis. Strong co-occurrence of HLA alleles, especially DR and DQ, made assigning TCR associations to individual alleles difficult. Linkage disequilibrium might explain the correlated functional status among segregating V segments, but an unknown experimental factor could not be excluded. The authors suggested that the approach could potentially be generalized to other disease states and immunological phenotypes. This cohort had only TCR beta chains sequenced, and the lack of alpha or paired-chain data limited which features could be detected. The only immune exposure information available for the cohort was CMV serostatus. In a later genetic analysis, fewer N-insertions in productive TCRs were reported among donors in an Asian-associated ancestry cluster than the 666-donor mean. A further reported finding was that TCR beta sequences accurately predicted the HLA-A and HLA-B alleles for most subjects in the first cohort. Roughly uniform sequencing depth across donors was assumed in presence/absence analyses, although this assumption may not hold. In a later analysis, most CMV-associated TCR beta chains were found to appear HLA-restricted, with HLA associations seemingly driven largely by CMV exposure. In a later analysis, HLA-associated TCR beta chains showed more clonal expansion and lower generation probabilities than non-associated chains that were equally common.

Looking up the germline V gene (reference sequence) yields CDR1 MNHEY and CDR2 SMNVEV. At the junction V is shortened by 0 bases and J by 6 bases, with 20 bases in between. Counted from cysteine to phenylalanine, this CDR3 has 17 amino acids. Only the CDR3 DNA stays, 51 bases, in frame from base 1. In total, just over 650 healthy bone marrow donors made up the cohort. At the time of sampling, all cohort members were nominally healthy, though unrecorded immune exposures were likely present. The donor was CMV seronegative and belonged to the group of several hundred seronegative cohort members. A peripheral blood sample was collected from each donor, and TCR beta sequencing was performed on peripheral blood mononuclear cells. Genomic DNA was extracted from the blood cell samples with the Qiagen DNeasy Blood Extraction Kit.

The sequenced sample was PBMCs. The source of this sequence is a woman in her twenties or thirties in good health and CMV-seronegative. This chain is built from TRBV27 and TRBJ1-2, with the D gene call left open. The CDR3 sequence is CASSLSGSGRLRDGYTF. The sequence in DNA is TGTGCCAGCAGTTTATCGGGGTCGGGGAGGCTTCGGGATGGCTACACCTTC.